The T cell receptor (beta chain) under discussion was sequenced for a study of cytomegalovirus exposure and HLA in healthy donors. Whole-study results and caveats: TCR beta V- and J-gene trimming, according to a later analysis, was linked to a missense DCLRE1C variant.

CDR1 is SGHTA and CDR2 is FQGNSA in the germline V gene. The junction had 6 bases not matched to a gene; V was cut back by 5 bases and J by 3 bases. The CDR3 has 14 residues. For this clone: Antigen unknown.

The PCR had 60 Vbeta and 13 Jbeta primers. The method was immunoSEQ multiplex PCR; TCRdb's version includes in-frame clones alone and lacks a portion of them. The repertoire holds some 130,000 clones, approximately 80% seen once, with over 2% in the top ten. The V gene is TRBV7-2, the J gene TRBJ2-7, with 8 nucleotides matching TRBD2. The sequence came from a man aged 30 to 39 in good health and CMV-seronegative. Sequenced sample: PBMCs. DNA for the CDR3: TGTGCCAGCAGCCAGATAGCGGGGAACTACGAGCAGTACTTC. This sequence encodes CASSQIAGNYEQYF.